What follows are 18 T cell receptor beta chains derived from one specimen sequenced in a study of T cell responses to AZD1222 COVID-19 vaccine. Sequencing used immunoSEQ multiplex PCR; TCRdb keeps in-frame clones, though not all of them. The sample lists roughly 150,000 clones, approximately 93% occurring once. The input for sequencing was peripheral blood, taken 28 days after the second AZD1222 dose. Receptors were obtained from an adult who received the AZD1222 COVID-19 vaccine.

The chain has TRBV28 and TRBJ1-5; D is undetermined. This CDR3 is 14 amino acids long. CDR1 MDHEN and CDR2 SYDVKM come from the germline V gene. Trimming removed 4 bases at V and 7 bases at J, with 14 bases between. CDR3 DNA: TGTGCCAGCAGTTACGGGTTAGCGGGGCAGCCCCAGCATTTT. Its translation: CASSYGLAGQPQHF.

The chain uses TRBV3-1 (or the pseudogene TRBV3-2) and TRBJ2-3, with a possible D match to TRBD1 (5 bases). This CDR3 region has 16 residues. V was trimmed by 0 bases and J by 2 bases, leaving 12 bases between them. Germline CDR1 and CDR2: LGHDT and YNNKEL (reference sequence). DNA for the CDR3: TGTGCCAGCAGCCAAGATCAGGGCGGACCCACAGATACGCAGTATTTT. This translates into CASSQDQGGPTDTQYF.

The chain uses TRBV3-1 (or the pseudogene TRBV3-2) and TRBJ1-1, with D unclear. Trimming pared 1 base from V and 2 bases from J, leaving 5 bases between. The CDR3 runs to 13 residues. Germline V gene lookup returns CDR1 LGHDT and CDR2 YNNKEL (reference sequence). CDR3 region: CASSQVYNTEAFF. The CDR3 DNA is TGTGCCAGCAGCCAAGTTTACAACACTGAAGCTTTCTTT.

This clone was detected only once. The chain has TRBV3-1 (or the pseudogene TRBV3-2) and TRBJ1-4, with D hard to call. Germline V gene lookup returns CDR1 LGHDT and CDR2 YNNKEL (reference sequence). This CDR3 region has 16 residues. Trimming shortened V by 8 bases and J by 3 bases, and 19 bases separated the two germline ends. The DNA of the CDR3 is TGTGCCAGCGGGTGGGCTTCCGGCGGGTCTAATGAAAAACTGTTTTTT. It specifies CASGWASGGSNEKLFF.

The chain is built from TRBV12-3 or TRBV12-4 and TRBJ2-3, with D unclear. CDR3 size: 12 residues. Trimming shortened V by 3 bases and J by 5 bases, and 6 bases separated the two germline ends. CDR3 DNA: TGTGCCAGCAGTTTTTTAATAGATACGCAGTATTTT. This gives the protein CASSFLIDTQYF.

V gene TRBV7-2 combines with J gene TRBJ1-1; 8 nucleotides match TRBD1. V dropped 2 bases and J dropped 4; count of bases not matched to a gene: 3. Germline V gives CDR1 SGHTA, CDR2 FQGNSA. This CDR3 region has 14 residues. The CDR3 is CASSLYQGATEAFF. The CDR3 DNA is TGTGCCAGCAGCTTATATCAGGGGGCCACTGAAGCTTTCTTT.

The CDR3 nucleotides read TGTGCCAGCTCACCGCTGGGGGTGGGCAATCAGCCCCAGCATTTT. Translating gives CASSPLGVGNQPQHF. This chain joins TRBV18 and TRBJ1-5; a possible D gene is TRBD1 (5 bases). The V end lost 3 bases, the J end lost 2 bases, and 11 bases lay between the germline ends. There are 15 residues in the CDR3. Germline CDR1 is KGHSH and CDR2 is LQKENI.

This clone was observed once. The chain is built from TRBV20-1 and TRBJ1-5; D remains unclear. V was pared by 3 bases and J by 0 bases, with 18 bases between. This CDR3 comprises 17 residues. The germline V gene encodes CDR1 DFQATT and CDR2 SNEGSKA (reference sequence). CDR3 coding DNA: TGCAGTGCTAGTCCCACGACTGAATTGTATAGCAATCAGCCCCAGCATTTT. Its protein product is CSASPTTELYSNQPQHF.

The chain employs TRBV19 and TRBJ2-3; 7 positions agree with TRBD2. The CDR3 spans 14 residues. Germline V CDR1 and CDR2: LNHDA, SQIVND (reference sequence). Germline trimming cut 5 bases from V and 5 bases from J; bases unmatched to any gene: 7. The CDR3 bases are TGTGCCAGTAGTGCTAGCGGTGTGGAAGATACGCAGTATTTT. Protein: CASSASGVEDTQYF.

The chain recombines TRBV6-2 or TRBV6-3 with TRBJ1-2; tentatively, D is TRBD1 (6 bases). Germline V gene sequence: CDR1 MNHEY, CDR2 SVGEGT. Deletions cut 5 bases from V and 8 bases from J, with 12 bases between. The CDR3 runs to 12 residues. CDR3 residues: CASSPQGPGYTF. The CDR3 region has the DNA TGTGCCAGCAGTCCGCAGGGGCCGGGCTACACCTTC.

J is TRBJ2-5 and V is TRBV7-2, with 7 bases aligning to TRBD1. CDR1 and CDR2 (germline): SGHTA, FQGNSA. The CDR3 covers 14 residues. V trimming: 5 bases; J trimming: 4 bases; junction bases outside the gene matches: 7. CDR3 DNA sequence: TGTGCCAGCAGCCAAACCCACAGGGGAGAGACCCAGTACTTC. The encoded protein is CASSQTHRGETQYF.

This clone was seen only a few times. The chain links TRBV6-4 to TRBJ2-3, with 10 positions matching TRBD2. CDR1 is MRHNA and CDR2 is SNTAGT in the germline V gene. The CDR3 is made up of 16 amino acids. V lost 6 bases, J lost 1 base, and 7 bases stayed unmatched. In DNA, the CDR3 is TGTGCCAGCAGCGCGTCTGGGACTAGCGGCACAGATACGCAGTATTTT. Amino acids: CASSASGTSGTDTQYF.

The chain has TRBV18 and TRBJ2-3, with 10 bases fitting TRBD2. Losses at the gene ends were 4 bases for V and 4 bases for J; bases not matched to a gene: 2. This CDR3 is built from 14 residues. The germline V gene encodes CDR1 KGHSH and CDR2 LQKENI. The CDR3 is CASSLGTSADTQYF. The DNA for the CDR3 is TGTGCCAGCTCACTTGGGACTAGCGCAGATACGCAGTATTTT. Complete variable domain (other parts from reference TRBV18 and TRBJ2-3): NAGVMQNPRHLVRRRGQEARLRCSPMKGHSHVYWYRQLPEEGLKFMVYLQKENIIDESGMPKERFSAEFPKEGPSILRIQQVVRGDSAAYFCASSLGTSADTQYFGPGTRLTVL.

This clone has more than one count but fewer than ten. The chain joins TRBV11-1 to TRBJ2-5; possibly TRBD2 for D (5 bases). The CDR3 sequence is 14 residues long. Deletions cut 4 bases from V and 1 base from J, with 10 bases between. CDR1 SGHAT and CDR2 FQDESV come from the germline V gene (reference sequence). DNA for the CDR3: TGTGCCAGCAGCTCACTAGTTGGCCAAGAGACCCAGTACTTC. Protein sequence: CASSSLVGQETQYF.

The chain has TRBV11-2 and TRBJ1-2; D remains ambiguous. The CDR3 runs to 18 residues. With 4 bases removed from V and 1 base from J, the gap between germline ends came to 22 bases. Germline V gene lookup returns CDR1 SGHAT and CDR2 FQNNGV. Written as DNA, the CDR3 is TGTGCCAGCAGCTCCCCTTACGGGGTCGGAAATAATAACTATGGCTACACCTTC. Its protein product is CASSSPYGVGNNNYGYTF. Variable domain in full (rest from reference TRBV11-2 and TRBJ1-2): EAGVAQSPRYKIIEKRQSVAFWCNPISGHATLYWYQQILGQGPKLLIQFQNNGVVDDSQLPKDRFSAERLKGVDSTLKIQPAKLEDSAVYLCASSSPYGVGNNNYGYTFGSGTRLTVV.

The rearrangement joins TRBV11-2 to TRBJ2-7; D may be TRBD1 or TRBD2 (5 bases each). Trimming left V 7 bases short and J 0 bases short, with 16 bases between. From germline, CDR1 is SGHAT and CDR2 FQNNGV. The CDR3 consists of 15 residues. The CDR3, as DNA: TGTGCCAGCACTCCCCGGGGCGCCAGCTCCTACGAGCAGTACTTC. Translation gives CASTPRGASSYEQYF.

The rearrangement links TRBV7-9 to TRBJ2-6, with TRBD1 as a possible D gene (6 bases). Germline values: CDR1 SEHNR, CDR2 FQNEAQ (reference sequence). The CDR3 length is 17 residues. V dropped 2 bases and J dropped 0 bases, with 11 bases sitting between them. The CDR3, as DNA: TGTGCCAGCAGCTTATCGACAGGACCCTCTGGGGCCAACGTCCTGACTTTC. Protein sequence: CASSLSTGPSGANVLTF.

This sequence joins TRBV28 and TRBJ2-2; 7 positions match TRBD2. This CDR3 has 15 amino acids. Germline trimming cut 7 bases from V and 2 bases from J; bases unmatched to any gene: 7. Germline-derived CDR1 and CDR2 are MDHEN and SYDVKM. DNA for the CDR3: TGTGCCAGCATCCTTAGCGGGCCCAACACCGGGGAGCTGTTTTTT. Amino acid sequence: CASILSGPNTGELFF.